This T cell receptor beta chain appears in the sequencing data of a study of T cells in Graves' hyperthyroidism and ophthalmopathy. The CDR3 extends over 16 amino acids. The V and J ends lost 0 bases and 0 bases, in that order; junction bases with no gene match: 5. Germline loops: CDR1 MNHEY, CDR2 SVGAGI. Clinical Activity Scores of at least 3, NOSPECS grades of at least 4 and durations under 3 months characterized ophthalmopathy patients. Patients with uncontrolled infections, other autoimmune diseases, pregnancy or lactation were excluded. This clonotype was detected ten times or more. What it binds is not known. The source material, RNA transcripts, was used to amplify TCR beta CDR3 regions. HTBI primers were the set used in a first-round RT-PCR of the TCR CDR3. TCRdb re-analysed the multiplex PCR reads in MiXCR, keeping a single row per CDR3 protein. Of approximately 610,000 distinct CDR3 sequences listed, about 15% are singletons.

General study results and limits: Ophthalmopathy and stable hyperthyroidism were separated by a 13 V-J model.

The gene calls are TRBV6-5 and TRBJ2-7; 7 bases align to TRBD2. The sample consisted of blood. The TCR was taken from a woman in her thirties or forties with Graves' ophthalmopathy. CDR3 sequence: CASSYSPGEGSYEQYF. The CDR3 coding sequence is TGTGCCAGCAGTTACTCACCGGGGGAGGGCTCCTACGAGCAGTACTTC.